This T cell receptor beta chain originates from a study of blood T cell repertoires in COVID-19 (dated by TCRdb to the early 2020s). Regarding the complete study: Samples covering the acute and convalescent phases of COVID-19 were provided by collaborators in the United States, Italy and Spain. The prospective study material was composed of cDNA or gDNA derived from T cells, B-cell-depleted T cells, or PBMCs. The dataset comprised deeply sampled blood TCRbeta repertoires from subjects exposed to, actively infected with, or recovered from COVID-19. The repertoires were made available in a free public database intended to serve as a resource for research on the immune response to SARS-CoV-2. The samples were drawn from two sources: the first 160 participants of the ongoing ImmuneRACE study, and 1,254 subjects contributed by 6 global collaborators. A de-identified subject ID, COVID-19 status, age in years and sex were almost always included in the sample metadata. Where available, HLA class I and class II types were taken from metadata supplied by the sample provider and were not determined by assay-based typing. Overall results and qualifications from the work: How much clinical and demographic metadata was included differed by source and by participant, and the metadata was provided uncurated.

At one collaborating source in Seattle, patients were enrolled during active infection and were followed longitudinally through the course of disease. Whole blood was collected in K2EDTA tubes by collaborating institutions according to the institutions' own protocols. For TCRbeta analysis, collaborators shipped samples in one of three forms: frozen whole blood, isolated PBMCs, or DNA extracted from either of those sample types. This clone was observed a few times. Its antigen remains undetermined. Nothing much larger sits one base from this clone, and base qualities are not available. The germline V gene sets CDR1 to MDHEN and CDR2 to SYDVKM. The CDR3 goes from the cysteine to the phenylalanine over 14 residues. Only the CDR3 part of the read is kept: 42 bases, read in frame from the first base. V sheds 3 bases and J sheds 2 bases, leaving 10 bases between their ends. The immunoSEQ Assay, a bias-controlled multiplex PCR, was used to amplify TCRbeta CDR3 regions from genomic DNA. The original pipeline was this. The number of nucleated cells in each sample was estimated by amplification of reference gene primers within the assay. To quantify the absolute abundance of each unique TCRbeta CDR3 rearrangement, sequence reads were collapsed and filtered. For each sample, productive Simpson clonality was calculated by taking the square root of Simpson's diversity index across productive rearrangements. In TCRdb, the immuneACCESS table is reduced to in-frame sequences with V and J assigned. These tables do not hold every clone; where another copy was compared, an unresolved V gene accounts for under half, and the others remain unexplained. V and J calls and clone size are as listed in that table; D and trimming were resolved from the DNA. This sample holds roughly 380,000 clones; approximately 91% were observed only once. The top ten hold 1.5% to 1.9% of the sample.

Sequenced: peripheral blood. The sequence came from a middle-aged woman with COVID-19, enrolled during active disease. This chain is built from TRBV28 and TRBJ1-2; possibly the D gene is TRBD1, per 5 matching bases. CDR3 region: CASSFSDRNYGYTF. The nucleotides are TGTGCCAGCAGTTTCTCTGACAGAAACTATGGCTACACCTTC.